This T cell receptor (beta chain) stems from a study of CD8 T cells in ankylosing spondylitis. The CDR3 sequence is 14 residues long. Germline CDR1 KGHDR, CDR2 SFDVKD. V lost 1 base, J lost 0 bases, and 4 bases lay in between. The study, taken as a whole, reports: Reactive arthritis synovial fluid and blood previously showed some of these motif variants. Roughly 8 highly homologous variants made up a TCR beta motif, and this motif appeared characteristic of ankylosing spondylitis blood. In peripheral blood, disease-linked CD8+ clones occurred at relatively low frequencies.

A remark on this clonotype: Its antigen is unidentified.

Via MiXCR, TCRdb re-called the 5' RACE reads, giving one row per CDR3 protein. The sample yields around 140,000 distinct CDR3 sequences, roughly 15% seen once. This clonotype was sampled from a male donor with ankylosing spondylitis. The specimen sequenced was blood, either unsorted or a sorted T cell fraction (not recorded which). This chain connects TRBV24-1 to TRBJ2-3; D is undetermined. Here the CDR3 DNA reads TGTGCCACCAGTGATTTAGGGAGCACAGATACGCAGTATTTT. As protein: CATSDLGSTDTQYF.